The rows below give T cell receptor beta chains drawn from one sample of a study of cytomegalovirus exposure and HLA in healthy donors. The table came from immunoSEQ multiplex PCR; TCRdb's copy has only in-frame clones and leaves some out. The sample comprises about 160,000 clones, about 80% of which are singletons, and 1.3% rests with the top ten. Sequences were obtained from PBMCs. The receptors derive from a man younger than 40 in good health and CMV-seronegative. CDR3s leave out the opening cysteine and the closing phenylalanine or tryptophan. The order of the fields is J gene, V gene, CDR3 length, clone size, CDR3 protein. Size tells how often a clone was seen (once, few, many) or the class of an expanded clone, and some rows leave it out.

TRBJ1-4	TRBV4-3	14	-	ASSQAVGTGDEKLF
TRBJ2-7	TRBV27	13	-	ASSLAGTRTYEQY
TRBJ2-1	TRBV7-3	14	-	ASSPRLQTVYNEQF
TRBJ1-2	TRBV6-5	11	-	ASSYYGLGGYT
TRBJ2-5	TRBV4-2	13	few	ASSQALAGAGTQY
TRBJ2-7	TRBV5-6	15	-	ASSLVGTGRAAYEQY
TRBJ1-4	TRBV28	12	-	ASSFEGYLEKLF
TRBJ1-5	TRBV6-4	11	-	ASSPRRGEPQH
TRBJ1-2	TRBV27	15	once	ASSLSGAAGGIYGYT
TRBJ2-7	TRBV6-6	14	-	ASRASSGGTGLEQY
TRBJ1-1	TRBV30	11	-	ASSTGLRTEAF
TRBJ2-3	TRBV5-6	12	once	ASSLRRAADTQY
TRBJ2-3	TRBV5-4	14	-	ASSLVALRGTDTQY
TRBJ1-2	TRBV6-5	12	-	ASSYLTPNYGYT
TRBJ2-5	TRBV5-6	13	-	ASSLVGTGRETQY
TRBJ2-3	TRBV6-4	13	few	ASFDRGRRTDTQY
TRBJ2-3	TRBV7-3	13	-	ASSKGDTPGDTQY
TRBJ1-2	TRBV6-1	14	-	ASSEAWGLRDYGYT
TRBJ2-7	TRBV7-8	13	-	ASIPGAGSSYEQY
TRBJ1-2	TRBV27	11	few	ASSLLGADGYT
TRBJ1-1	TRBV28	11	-	ASSYRVNTEAF
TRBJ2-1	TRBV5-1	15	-	ASSARSRVMNYNEQF
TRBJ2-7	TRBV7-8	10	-	ASSPTSNEQY
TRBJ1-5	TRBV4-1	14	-	ASSQDRGIGNQPQH
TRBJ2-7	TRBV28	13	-	ASSLDQGRRYEQY
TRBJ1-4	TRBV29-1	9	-	SVEGQEKLF
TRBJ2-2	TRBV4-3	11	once	ASSQLSTGELF
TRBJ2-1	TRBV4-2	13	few	ASSPRERVYNEQF
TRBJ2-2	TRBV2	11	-	ASSGIQAGELF
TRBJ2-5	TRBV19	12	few	ASSPGGLRETQY
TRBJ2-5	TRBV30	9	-	AWGTRETQY
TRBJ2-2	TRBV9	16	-	ASSVELAGASNTGELF
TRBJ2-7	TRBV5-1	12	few	ASSSGLISYEQY
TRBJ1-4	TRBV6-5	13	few	ASRDYSGTNEKLF
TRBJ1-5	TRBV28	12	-	ATKEDSSNQPQH
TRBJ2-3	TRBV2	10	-	ASRGAADTQY
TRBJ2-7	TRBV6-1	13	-	AISATDRASYEQY
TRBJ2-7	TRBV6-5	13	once	ASRGVARSSYEQY
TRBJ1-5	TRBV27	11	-	ASSFRGAQPQH
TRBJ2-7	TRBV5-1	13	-	ASSLAPGQDYEQY
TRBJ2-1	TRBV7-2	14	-	ASSSRGLARYNEQF
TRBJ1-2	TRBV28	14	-	ASSLLGTGGRDGYT
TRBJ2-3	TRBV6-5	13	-	ASKWLAGSTDTQY
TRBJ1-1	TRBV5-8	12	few	ASSPDRLNTEAF
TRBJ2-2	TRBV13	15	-	ASSLGLAGVNTGELF
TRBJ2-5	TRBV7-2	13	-	ASSTDRKRQETQY
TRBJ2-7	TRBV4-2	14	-	ASSQDSLAGVYEQY
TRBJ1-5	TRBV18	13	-	ASSPDRGINQPQH
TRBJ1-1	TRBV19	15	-	ASSKVFRGHMNTEAF
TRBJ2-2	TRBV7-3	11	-	ASSLSWTGELF
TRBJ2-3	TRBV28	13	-	ASSRTGPYTDTQY
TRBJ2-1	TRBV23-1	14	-	ASSRIPGQGINEQF